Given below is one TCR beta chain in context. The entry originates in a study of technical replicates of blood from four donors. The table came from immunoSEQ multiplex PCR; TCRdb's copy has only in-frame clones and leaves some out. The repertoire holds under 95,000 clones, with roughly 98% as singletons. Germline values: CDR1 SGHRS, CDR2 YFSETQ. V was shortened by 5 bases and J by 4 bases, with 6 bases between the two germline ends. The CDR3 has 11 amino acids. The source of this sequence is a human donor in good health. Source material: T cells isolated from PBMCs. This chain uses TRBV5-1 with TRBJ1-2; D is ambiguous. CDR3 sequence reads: CASRRSYGYTF. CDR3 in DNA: TGCGCCAGCAGGAGAAGCTATGGCTACACCTTC.